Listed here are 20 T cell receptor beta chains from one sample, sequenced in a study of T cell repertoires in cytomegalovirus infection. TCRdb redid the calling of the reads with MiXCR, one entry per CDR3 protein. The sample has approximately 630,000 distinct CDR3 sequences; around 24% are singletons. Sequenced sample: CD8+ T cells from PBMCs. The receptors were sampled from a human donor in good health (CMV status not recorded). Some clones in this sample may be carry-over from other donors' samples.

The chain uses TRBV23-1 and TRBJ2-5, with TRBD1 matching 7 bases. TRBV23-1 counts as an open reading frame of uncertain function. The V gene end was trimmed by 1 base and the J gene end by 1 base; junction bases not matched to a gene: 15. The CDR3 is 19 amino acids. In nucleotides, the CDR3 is TGCGCCAGCAGTCAATTATCCCCACCGGGACAGAGAATCCAAGAGACCCAGTACTTC. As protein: CASSQLSPPGQRIQETQYF.

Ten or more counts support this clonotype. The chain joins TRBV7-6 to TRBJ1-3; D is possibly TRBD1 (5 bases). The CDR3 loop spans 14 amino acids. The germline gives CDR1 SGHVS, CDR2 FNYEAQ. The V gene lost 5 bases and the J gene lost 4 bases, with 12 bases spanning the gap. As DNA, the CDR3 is TGTGCCAGCAGCCCGACCCGGACAGGAAACACCATATATTTT. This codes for CASSPTRTGNTIYF.

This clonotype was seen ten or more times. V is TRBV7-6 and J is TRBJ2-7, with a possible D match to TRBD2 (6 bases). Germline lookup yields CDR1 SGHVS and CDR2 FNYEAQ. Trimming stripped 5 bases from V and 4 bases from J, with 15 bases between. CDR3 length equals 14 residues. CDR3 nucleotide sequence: TGTGCCAGCAGCCCTAGTCAAGCGGGTTACGAGCAGTACTTC. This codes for CASSPSQAGYEQYF. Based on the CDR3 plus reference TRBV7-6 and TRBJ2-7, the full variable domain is GAGVSQSPRYKVTKRGQDVALRCDPISGHVSLYWYRQALGQGPEFLTYFNYEAQQDKSGLPNDRFSAERPEGSISTLTIQRTEQRDSAMYRCASSPSQAGYEQYFGPGTRLTVT.

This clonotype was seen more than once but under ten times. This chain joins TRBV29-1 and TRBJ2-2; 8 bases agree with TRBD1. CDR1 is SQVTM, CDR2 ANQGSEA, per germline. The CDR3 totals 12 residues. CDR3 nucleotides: TGCGCACAGGGGGCGAACACCGGGGAGCTGTTTTTT. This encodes CAQGANTGELFF.

The CDR3 reads CSAPIGDTEAFF. The CDR3 DNA is TGCAGTGCCCCCATTGGGGACACTGAAGCTTTCTTT. V is TRBV20-1 and J is TRBJ1-1; D is unclear. V was pared by 6 bases and J by 3 bases, with 11 bases between. The V gene's germline CDR1 is DFQATT and CDR2 SNEGSKA (reference sequence). The CDR3 sequence is 12 residues long.

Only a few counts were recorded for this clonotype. The DNA for the CDR3 is TGTGCCAGCAGAGATTCAGGGGGGCTCTCCTACGAGCAGTACGTC. It translates to CASRDSGGLSYEQYV. The rearrangement links TRBV28 to TRBJ2-7, with TRBD1 as a possible D gene (7 bases). The CDR3 totals 15 residues. The germline V gene encodes CDR1 MDHEN and CDR2 SYDVKM. Trimming shortened V by 6 bases and J by 0 bases, and 15 bases separated the two germline ends.

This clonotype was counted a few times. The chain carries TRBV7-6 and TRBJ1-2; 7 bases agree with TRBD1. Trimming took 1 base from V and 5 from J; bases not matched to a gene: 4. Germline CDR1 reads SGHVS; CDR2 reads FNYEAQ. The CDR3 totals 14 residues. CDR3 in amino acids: CASSLGTGSYGYTF. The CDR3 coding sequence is TGTGCCAGCAGCTTAGGGACAGGTTCTTATGGCTACACCTTC.

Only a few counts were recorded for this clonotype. CDR3 coding DNA: TGCAGTGCTAGGACCTCGGGCAGATCGGAGACCCAGTACTTC. Protein product: CSARTSGRSETQYF. V gene TRBV20-1 combines with J gene TRBJ2-5; no definite D call. Between the trimmed V and J ends, which lost 3 bases and 5 bases, there was a span of 16 bases. This CDR3 region has 14 residues. CDR1 and CDR2 (germline): DFQATT, SNEGSKA (reference sequence).

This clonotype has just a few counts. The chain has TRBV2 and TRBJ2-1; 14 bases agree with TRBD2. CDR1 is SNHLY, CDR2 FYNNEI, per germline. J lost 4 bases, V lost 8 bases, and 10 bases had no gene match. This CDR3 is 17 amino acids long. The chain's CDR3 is CASLRTSGGPGYNEQFF. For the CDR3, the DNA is TGTGCCAGCCTCAGGACTAGCGGGGGGCCCGGTTACAATGAGCAGTTCTTC.

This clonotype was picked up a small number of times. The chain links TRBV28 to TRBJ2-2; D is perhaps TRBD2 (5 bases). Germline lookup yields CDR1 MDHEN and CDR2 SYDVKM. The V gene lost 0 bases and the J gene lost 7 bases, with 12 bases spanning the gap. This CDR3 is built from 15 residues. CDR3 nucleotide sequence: TGTGCCAGCAGTTTATGGAGCCGCCGGGGCGGGGAGCTGTTTTTT. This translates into CASSLWSRRGGELFF.

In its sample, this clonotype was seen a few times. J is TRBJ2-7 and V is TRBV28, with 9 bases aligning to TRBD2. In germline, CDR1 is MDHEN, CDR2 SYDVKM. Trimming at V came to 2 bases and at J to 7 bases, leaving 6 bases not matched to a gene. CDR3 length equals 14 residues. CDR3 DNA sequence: TGTGCCAGCAGTTTAAGGAGCGGGGGGTCTGAGCAGTACGTC. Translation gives CASSLRSGGSEQYV.

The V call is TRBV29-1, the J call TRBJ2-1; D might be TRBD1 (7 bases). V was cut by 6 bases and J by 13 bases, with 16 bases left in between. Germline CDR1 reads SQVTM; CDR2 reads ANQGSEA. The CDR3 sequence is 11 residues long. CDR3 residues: CSVPEGARQFF. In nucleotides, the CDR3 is TGCAGCGTGCCGGAGGGGGCCCGACAGTTCTTC.

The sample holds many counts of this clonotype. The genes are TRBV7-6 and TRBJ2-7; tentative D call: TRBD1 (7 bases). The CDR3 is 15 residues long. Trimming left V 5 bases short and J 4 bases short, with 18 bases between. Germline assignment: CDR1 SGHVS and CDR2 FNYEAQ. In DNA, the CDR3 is TGTGCCAGCAGCGCACGACAGGGAGGTGTGTACGAGCAGTACTTC. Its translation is CASSARQGGVYEQYF.

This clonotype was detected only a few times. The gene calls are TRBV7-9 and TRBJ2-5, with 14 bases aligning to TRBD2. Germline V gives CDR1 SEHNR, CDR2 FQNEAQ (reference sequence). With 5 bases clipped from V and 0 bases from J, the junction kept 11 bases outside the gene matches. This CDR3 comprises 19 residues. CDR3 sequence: CASSGYGTSGGAYQETQYF. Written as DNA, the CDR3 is TGTGCCAGCAGCGGATACGGGACTAGCGGGGGCGCGTACCAAGAGACCCAGTACTTC.

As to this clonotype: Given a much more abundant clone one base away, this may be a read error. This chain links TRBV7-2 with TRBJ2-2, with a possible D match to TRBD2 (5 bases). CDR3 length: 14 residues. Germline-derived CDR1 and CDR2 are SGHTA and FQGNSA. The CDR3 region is CASSLAPNTGEPFF. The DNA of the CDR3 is TGTGCCAGCAGCTTAGCACCCAACACCGGGGAGCCGTTTTTT.

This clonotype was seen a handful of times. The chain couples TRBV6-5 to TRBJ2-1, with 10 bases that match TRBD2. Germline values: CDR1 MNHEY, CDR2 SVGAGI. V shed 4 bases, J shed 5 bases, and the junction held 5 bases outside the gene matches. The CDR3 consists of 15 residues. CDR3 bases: TGTGCCAGCAGTTCTGGACTAGCGGAAGACAATGAGCAGTTCTTC. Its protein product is CASSSGLAEDNEQFF.

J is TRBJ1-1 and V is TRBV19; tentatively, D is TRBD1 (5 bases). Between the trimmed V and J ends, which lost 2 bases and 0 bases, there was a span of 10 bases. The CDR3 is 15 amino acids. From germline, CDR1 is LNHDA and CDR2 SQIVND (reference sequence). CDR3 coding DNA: TGTGCCAGTAGTATACAGGGATACATGAACACTGAAGCTTTCTTT. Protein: CASSIQGYMNTEAFF.

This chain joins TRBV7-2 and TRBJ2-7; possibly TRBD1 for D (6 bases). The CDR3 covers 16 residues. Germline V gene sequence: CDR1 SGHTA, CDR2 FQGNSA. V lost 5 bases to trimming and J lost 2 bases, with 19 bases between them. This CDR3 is CASSLGPDSPTYEQYF. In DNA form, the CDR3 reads TGTGCCAGCAGCCTAGGACCGGACAGCCCTACCTACGAGCAGTACTTC.

The CDR3 loop reads CSASDAGDRAYEQYF. CDR3 DNA: TGCAGTGCTAGCGACGCGGGGGACAGGGCCTACGAGCAGTACTTC. The J gene is TRBJ2-7, the V gene TRBV20-1; 9 bases are shared with TRBD1. The CDR3 loop spans 15 amino acids. J gave up 2 bases and V 3 bases, and 8 bases lay outside the gene matches. The germline CDR1 and CDR2 sequences are DFQATT and SNEGSKA (reference sequence).

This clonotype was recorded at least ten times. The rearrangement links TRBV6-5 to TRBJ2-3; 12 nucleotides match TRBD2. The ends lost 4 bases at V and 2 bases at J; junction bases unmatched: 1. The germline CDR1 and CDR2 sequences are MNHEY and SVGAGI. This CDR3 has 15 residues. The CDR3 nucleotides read TGTGCCAGCAGTTGGACTAGCGGGGCCACAGATACGCAGTATTTT. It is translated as CASSWTSGATDTQYF.